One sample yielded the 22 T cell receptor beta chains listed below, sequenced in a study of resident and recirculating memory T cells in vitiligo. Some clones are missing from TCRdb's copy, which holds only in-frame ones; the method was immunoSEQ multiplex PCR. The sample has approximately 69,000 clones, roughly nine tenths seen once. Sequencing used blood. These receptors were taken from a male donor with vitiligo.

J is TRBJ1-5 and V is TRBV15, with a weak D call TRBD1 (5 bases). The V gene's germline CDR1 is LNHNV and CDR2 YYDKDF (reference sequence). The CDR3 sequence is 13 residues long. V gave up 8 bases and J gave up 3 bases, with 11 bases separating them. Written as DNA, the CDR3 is TGTGCCACCGCTACAGGCCTCAATCAGCCCCAGCATTTT. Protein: CATATGLNQPQHF.

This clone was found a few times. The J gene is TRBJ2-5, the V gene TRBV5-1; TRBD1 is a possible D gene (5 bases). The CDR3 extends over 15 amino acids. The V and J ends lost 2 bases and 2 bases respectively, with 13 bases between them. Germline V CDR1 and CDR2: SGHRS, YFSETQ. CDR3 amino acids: CASSLLPGRQETQYF. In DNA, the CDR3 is TGCGCCAGCAGCTTACTGCCAGGGCGACAAGAGACCCAGTACTTC.

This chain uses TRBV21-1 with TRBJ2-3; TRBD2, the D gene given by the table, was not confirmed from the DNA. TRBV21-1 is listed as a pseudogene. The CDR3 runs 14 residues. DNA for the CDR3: TGTGCCAGCAGCAAAGCGCTCACGGCAGATACGCAGTATTTT. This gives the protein CASSKALTADTQYF.

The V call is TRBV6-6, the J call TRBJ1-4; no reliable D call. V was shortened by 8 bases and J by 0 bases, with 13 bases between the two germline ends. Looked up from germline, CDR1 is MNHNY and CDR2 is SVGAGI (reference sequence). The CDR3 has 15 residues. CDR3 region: CASSRVSPTNEKLFF. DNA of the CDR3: TGTGCCAGCTCGAGGGTGTCCCCAACTAATGAAAAACTGTTTTTT.

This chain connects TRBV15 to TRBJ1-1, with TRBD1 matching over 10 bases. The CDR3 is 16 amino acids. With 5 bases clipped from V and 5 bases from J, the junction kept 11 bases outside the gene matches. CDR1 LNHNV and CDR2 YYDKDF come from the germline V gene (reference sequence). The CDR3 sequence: CATSRAPTGGRTEAFF. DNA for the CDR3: TGTGCCACCAGCCGCGCACCGACAGGGGGCCGGACTGAAGCTTTCTTT.

The CDR3 here is CASKGQGVDTQYF. CDR3 DNA: TGTGCCAGTAAGGGTCAGGGGGTAGATACGCAGTATTTT. V is TRBV19 and J is TRBJ2-3; 7 bases line up with TRBD1. The CDR3 runs 13 residues. Germline CDR1 is LNHDA and CDR2 is SQIVND (reference sequence). J was trimmed by 5 bases and V by 7 bases; bases with no gene match: 6. Based on the CDR3 plus reference TRBV19 and TRBJ2-3, the full variable domain is DGGITQSPKYLFRKEGQNVTLSCEQNLNHDAMYWYRQDPGQGLRLIYYSQIVNDFQKGDIAEGYSVSREKKESFPLTVTSAQKNPTAFYLCASKGQGVDTQYFGPGTRLTVL.

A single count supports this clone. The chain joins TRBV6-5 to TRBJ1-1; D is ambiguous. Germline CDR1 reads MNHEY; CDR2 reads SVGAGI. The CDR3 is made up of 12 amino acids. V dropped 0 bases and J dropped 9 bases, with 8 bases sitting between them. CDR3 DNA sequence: TGTGCCAGCAGTTACTCCGGGGAACAAGCTTTCTTT. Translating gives CASSYSGEQAFF.

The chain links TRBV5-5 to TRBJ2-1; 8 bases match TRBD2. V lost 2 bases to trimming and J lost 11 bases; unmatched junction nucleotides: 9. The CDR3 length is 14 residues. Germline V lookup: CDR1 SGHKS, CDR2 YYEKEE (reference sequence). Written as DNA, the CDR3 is TGTGCCAGCAGCTTTAAACTTAGCGGGGTACAGCAGTTCTTC. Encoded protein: CASSFKLSGVQQFF.

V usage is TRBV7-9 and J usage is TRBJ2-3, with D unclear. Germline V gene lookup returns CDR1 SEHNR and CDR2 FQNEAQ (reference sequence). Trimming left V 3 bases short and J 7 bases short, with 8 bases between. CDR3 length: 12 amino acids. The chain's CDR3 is CASSFSPYTQYF. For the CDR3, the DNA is TGTGCCAGCAGCTTTTCCCCATATACGCAGTATTTT.

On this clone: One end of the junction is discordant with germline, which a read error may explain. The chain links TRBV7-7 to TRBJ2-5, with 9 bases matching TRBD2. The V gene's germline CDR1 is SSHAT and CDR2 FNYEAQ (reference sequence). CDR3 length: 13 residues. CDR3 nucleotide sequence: TGTGCTAGCAGCCCGGGACTAGCAGAGACCCAGTACTTC. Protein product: CASSPGLAETQYF.

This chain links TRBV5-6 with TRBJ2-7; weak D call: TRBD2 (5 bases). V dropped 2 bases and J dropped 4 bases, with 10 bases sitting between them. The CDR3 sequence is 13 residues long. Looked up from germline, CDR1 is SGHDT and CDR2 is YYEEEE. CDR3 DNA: TGTGCCAGCAGCTTACGTCGGGATTACGAGCAGTACTTC. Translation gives CASSLRRDYEQYF. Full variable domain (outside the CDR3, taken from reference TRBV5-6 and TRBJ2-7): DAGVTQSPTHLIKTRGQQVTLRCSPKSGHDTVSWYQQALGQGPQFIFQYYEEEERQRGNFPDRFSGHQFPNYSSELNVNALLLGDSALYLCASSLRRDYEQYFGPGTRLTVT.

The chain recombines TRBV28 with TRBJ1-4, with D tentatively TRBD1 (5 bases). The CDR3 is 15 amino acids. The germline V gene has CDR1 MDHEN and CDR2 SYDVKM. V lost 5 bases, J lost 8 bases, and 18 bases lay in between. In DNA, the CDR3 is TGTGCCAGCAGTCCCCCGGGGGGAGGGAAGGAAAAACTGTTTTTT. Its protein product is CASSPPGGGKEKLFF.

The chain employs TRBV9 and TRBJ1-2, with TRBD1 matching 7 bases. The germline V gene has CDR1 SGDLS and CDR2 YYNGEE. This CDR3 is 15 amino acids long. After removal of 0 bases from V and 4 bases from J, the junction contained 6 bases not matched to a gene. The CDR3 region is CASSVDQGEVYGYTF. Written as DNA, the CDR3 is TGTGCCAGCAGCGTAGATCAGGGGGAAGTCTATGGCTACACCTTC.

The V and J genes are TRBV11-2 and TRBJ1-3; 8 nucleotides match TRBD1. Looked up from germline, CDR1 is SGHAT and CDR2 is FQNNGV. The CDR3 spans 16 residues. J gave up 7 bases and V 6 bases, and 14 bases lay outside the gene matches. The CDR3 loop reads CASSPPGQGQRNTIYF. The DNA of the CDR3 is TGTGCCAGCAGTCCACCCGGACAGGGACAGCGGAACACCATATATTTT.

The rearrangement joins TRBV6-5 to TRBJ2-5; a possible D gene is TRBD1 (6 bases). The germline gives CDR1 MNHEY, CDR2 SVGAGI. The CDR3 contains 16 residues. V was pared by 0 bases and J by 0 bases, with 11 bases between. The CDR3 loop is CASSYSGGQHQETQYF. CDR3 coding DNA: TGTGCCAGCAGTTACTCGGGTGGACAGCACCAAGAGACCCAGTACTTC.

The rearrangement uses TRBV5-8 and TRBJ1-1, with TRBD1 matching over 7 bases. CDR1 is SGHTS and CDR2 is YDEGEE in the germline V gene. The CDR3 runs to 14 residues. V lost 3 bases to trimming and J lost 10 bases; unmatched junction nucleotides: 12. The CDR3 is CASSWTGSILPAFF. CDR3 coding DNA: TGTGCCAGCAGCTGGACAGGTTCCATCTTACCAGCTTTCTTT.

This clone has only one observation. Here the CDR3 reads CASRTGVGGYTF. The CDR3 DNA is TGTGCCAGCAGAACGGGAGTTGGAGGCTACACCTTC. The chain joins TRBV6-1 to TRBJ1-2; no clear D gene. The CDR3 contains 12 residues. Trimming cost V 6 bases and J 8 bases, with 13 bases left between them. Germline CDR1 is MNHNS and CDR2 is SASEGT.

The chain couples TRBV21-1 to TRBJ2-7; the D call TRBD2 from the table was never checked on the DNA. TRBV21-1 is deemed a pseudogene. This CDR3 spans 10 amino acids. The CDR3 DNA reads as TGTGCCAGCAGCAATAGTGGGCAGTACTTC. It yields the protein CASSNSGQYF.

CDR3 DNA sequence: TGTGCCATAAGGGGACAGGAGACCTACGAGCAGTACTTC. Translating gives CAIRGQETYEQYF. The chain uses TRBV10-3 and TRBJ2-7; 8 bases match TRBD1. The germline gives CDR1 ENHRY, CDR2 SYGVKD. V lost 9 bases and J lost 2; bases outside the gene matches: 6. This CDR3 contains 13 residues.

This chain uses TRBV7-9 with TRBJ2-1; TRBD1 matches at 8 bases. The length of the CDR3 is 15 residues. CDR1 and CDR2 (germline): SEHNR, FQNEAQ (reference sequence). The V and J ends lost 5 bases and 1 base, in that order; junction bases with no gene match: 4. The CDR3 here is CASSRTGWSYNEQFF. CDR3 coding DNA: TGTGCCAGCAGCCGGACAGGGTGGTCCTACAATGAGCAGTTCTTC.

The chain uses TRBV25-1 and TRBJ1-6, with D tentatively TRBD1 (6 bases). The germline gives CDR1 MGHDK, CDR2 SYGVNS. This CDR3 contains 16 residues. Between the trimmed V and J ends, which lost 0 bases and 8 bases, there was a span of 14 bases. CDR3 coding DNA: TGTGCCAGCAGTGAATATGTGGGGACACCCTATTCACCCCTCCACTTT. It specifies CASSEYVGTPYSPLHF. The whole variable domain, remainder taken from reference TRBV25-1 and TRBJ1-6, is EADIYQTPRYLVIGTGKKITLECSQTMGHDKMYWYQQDPGMELHLIHYSYGVNSTEKGDLSSESTVSRIRTEHFPLTLESARPSHTSQYLCASSEYVGTPYSPLHFGNGTRLTVT.

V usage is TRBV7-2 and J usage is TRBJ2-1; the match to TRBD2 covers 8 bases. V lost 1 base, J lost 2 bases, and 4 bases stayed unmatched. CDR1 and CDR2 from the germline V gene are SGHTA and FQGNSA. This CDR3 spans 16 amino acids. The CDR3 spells CASSLGGAGAYNEQFF. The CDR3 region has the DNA TGTGCCAGCAGCTTAGGAGGAGCGGGGGCCTACAATGAGCAGTTCTTC.